The entry that follows covers one T cell receptor beta chain sequence. Its target is unknown. The data originate from a study of cytomegalovirus exposure and HLA in healthy donors. Points from the study as a whole: Accurate prediction of HLA-A and HLA-B alleles (for most subjects) was reportedly achieved from TCR beta sequences.

Trimming shortened V by 8 bases and J by 2 bases, and 6 bases separated the two germline ends. Germline CDR1 SNHLY, CDR2 FYNNEI. The length of the CDR3 is 11 residues. It was with 60 Vbeta and 13 Jbeta primers that the PCR ran. The assay was immunoSEQ multiplex PCR, and TCRdb's table has in-frame clones only and misses some. The sample totals about 67,000 clones. The gene calls are TRBV2 and TRBJ2-5; D not resolved. The clonotype originates from a woman in her thirties or forties in good health and CMV-seropositive. The specimen sequenced was PBMCs. CDR3 residues: CASVLQETQYF. CDR3 nucleotide sequence: TGTGCCAGCGTACTACAAGAGACCCAGTACTTC. The full variable domain, rest sourced from reference TRBV2 and TRBJ2-5, is EPEVTQTPSHQVTQMGQEVILRCVPISNHLYFYWYRQILGQKVEFLVSFYNNEISEKSEIFDDQFSVERPDGSNFTLKIRSTKLEDSAMYFCASVLQETQYFGPGTRLLVL.